The rows below give T cell receptor beta chains drawn from one sample of a study of cytomegalovirus exposure and HLA in healthy donors. The method was immunoSEQ multiplex PCR; TCRdb's version includes in-frame clones alone and lacks a portion of them. Of over 130,000 clones in the sample, around 80% were seen once. The source material was PBMCs. These receptors were taken from a female donor in good health and CMV-seronegative. Each CDR3 is given with its conserved first and last residue. The D gene is left open where the match is weak. Not every row has a clone size; where given, it reads once, few, many or a size class.

>TRBD1|TRBV5-1|TRBJ1-1|-
TGCGCCAGCAACCTTCCGGACAGGCATGAAGCTTTCTTT
CASNLPDRHEAFF
>-|TRBV6-1|TRBJ2-3|once
TGTGCCAGCAGTGAACTAGCAACTAGCACAGATACGCAGTATTTT
CASSELATSTDTQYF
>-|TRBV4-1|TRBJ2-3|once
TGCGCCAGCACAGACACAGATACGCAGTATTTT
CASTDTDTQYF
>-|TRBV5-4|TRBJ1-3|-
TGTGCCAGCAGCTTTCAGGGCTCTCTCTCTGGAAACACCATATATTTT
CASSFQGSLSGNTIYF
>-|TRBV30|TRBJ1-2|-
TGTGCCGGATCATTTAACCAGGCTAACTATGGCTACACCTTC
CAGSFNQANYGYTF
>-|TRBV10-3|TRBJ1-5|once
TGTGCCATCAGACAGGATGATCAGCCCCAGCATTTT
CAIRQDDQPQHF
>-|TRBV19|TRBJ1-1|-
TGTGCCAGTAGTATAGACGGGGTATTCCCGAACACTGAAGCTTTCTTT
CASSIDGVFPNTEAFF
>-|TRBV2|TRBJ2-7|-
TGTGCCAGCAGCGAAACCCCGGGGGACTCCTACGAGCAGTACTTC
CASSETPGDSYEQYF
>TRBD2|TRBV15|TRBJ2-4|few
TGTGCCACCAGCCGCACTAGCGGGAGTGCCAAAAACATTCAGTACTTC
CATSRTSGSAKNIQYF
>TRBD2|TRBV2|TRBJ2-7|few
TGTGCCAGCTCCGGGGGGGACAAGTACGAGCAGTACTTC
CASSGGDKYEQYF
>-|TRBV5-6|TRBJ2-7|few
TGTGCCAGCAGCTTATGGACCCGACCAGGGGAGCAGTACTTC
CASSLWTRPGEQYF
>TRBD1|TRBV28|TRBJ2-7|once
TGTGCCAGCAGGGGGACAGGGGGCTACGAGCAGTACTTC
CASRGTGGYEQYF
>TRBD2|TRBV7-6|TRBJ2-2|-
TGTGCCAGCAGTTCCGGACTAGCGGCCGGGGAGCTGTTTTTT
CASSSGLAAGELFF
>TRBD1|TRBV5-1|TRBJ2-3|-
TGCGCCAGCAGCATCCGGGACAGAGTCACAGATACGCAGTATTTT
CASSIRDRVTDTQYF
>-|TRBV6-1|TRBJ2-2|-
TGTGCCGGAGGGGTGCTCAACACCGGGGAGCTGTTTTTT
CAGGVLNTGELFF
>TRBD1|TRBV18|TRBJ1-6|-
TGTGCCAGCTCAAGACAGGGGGCTTCCTATAATTCACCCCTCCACTTT
CASSRQGASYNSPLHF
>-|TRBV27|TRBJ2-7|once
TGTGCCAGCAGTTTAAAAGGAGTAGGCTACGAGCAGTACTTC
CASSLKGVGYEQYF
>-|TRBV2|TRBJ2-5|-
TGTGCCAGCAGTGTAAGGCAGGGGAGTTCAGAGACCCAGTACTTC
CASSVRQGSSETQYF
>-|TRBV28|TRBJ2-1|-
TGTGCCAGCAGTTTAGTTCTAAATGAGCAGTTCTTC
CASSLVLNEQFF
>-|TRBV28|TRBJ1-1|once
TGTGCCAGCAGAGCCGGGAGTGAAGCTTTCTTT
CASRAGSEAFF
>-|TRBV27|TRBJ2-5|-
TGTGCCAGCAGACTACAGGACCGAGAGACCCAGTACTTC
CASRLQDRETQYF
>TRBD1|TRBV6-6|TRBJ2-2|-
TGTGCCAGCAGTGCACAGGGGGCGGCGGACACCGGGGAGCTGTTTTTT
CASSAQGAADTGELFF
>TRBD2|TRBV12-5|TRBJ2-5|-
TGTGCTAGTGGCAGTAGCGGGAGGGGAATGAAGACCCAGTACTTC
CASGSSGRGMKTQYF
>-|TRBV2|TRBJ1-1|-
TGTGCCAGCAGTGTATCGGGGGTCCTCACTGAAGCTTTCTTT
CASSVSGVLTEAFF
>TRBD1|TRBV19|TRBJ2-2|-
TGTGCCAGTAGTACCCCAGGGGGCGGCGGCACCGGGGAGCTGTTTTTT
CASSTPGGGGTGELFF
>TRBD2|TRBV11-2|TRBJ2-2|-
TGTGCCAGCAGCCTGCGGGGGATTAACACCGGGGAGCTGTTTTTT
CASSLRGINTGELFF
>-|TRBV6-1|TRBJ1-4|-
TGTGCCAGCAGTGTAGTGGCAGGAGAGGGTGAAAAACTGTTTTTT
CASSVVAGEGEKLFF
>-|TRBV10-3|TRBJ1-1|-
TGTGCCGTCCGCGGAGATGGAGGAGTTCTCACTGAAGCTTTCTTT
CAVRGDGGVLTEAFF